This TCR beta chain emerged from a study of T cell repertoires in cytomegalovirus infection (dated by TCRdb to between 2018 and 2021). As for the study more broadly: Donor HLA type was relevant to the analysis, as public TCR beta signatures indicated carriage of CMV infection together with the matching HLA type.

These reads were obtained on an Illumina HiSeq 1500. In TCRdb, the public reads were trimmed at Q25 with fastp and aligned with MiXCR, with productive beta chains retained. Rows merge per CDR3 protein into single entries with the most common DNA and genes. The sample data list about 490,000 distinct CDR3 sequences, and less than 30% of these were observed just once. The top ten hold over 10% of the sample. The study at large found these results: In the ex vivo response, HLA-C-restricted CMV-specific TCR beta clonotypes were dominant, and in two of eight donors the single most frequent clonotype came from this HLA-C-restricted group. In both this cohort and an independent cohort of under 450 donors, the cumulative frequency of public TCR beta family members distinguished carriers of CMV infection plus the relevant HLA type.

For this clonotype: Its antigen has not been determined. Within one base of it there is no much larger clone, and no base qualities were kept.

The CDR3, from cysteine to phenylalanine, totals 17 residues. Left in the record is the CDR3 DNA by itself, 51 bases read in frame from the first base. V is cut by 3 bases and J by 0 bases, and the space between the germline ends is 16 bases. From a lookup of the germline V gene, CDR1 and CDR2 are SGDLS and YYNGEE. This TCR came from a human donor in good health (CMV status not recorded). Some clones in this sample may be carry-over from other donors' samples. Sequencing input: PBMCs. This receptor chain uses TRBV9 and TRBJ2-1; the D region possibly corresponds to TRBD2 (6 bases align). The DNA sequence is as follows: TGTGCCAGCAGCGGACCGGGACTGGGGAGCTCCTACAATGAGCAGTTCTTC. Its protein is CASSGPGLGSSYNEQFF. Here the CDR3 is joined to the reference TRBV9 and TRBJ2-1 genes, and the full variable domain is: DSGVTQTPKHLITATGQRVTLRCSPRSGDLSVYWYQQSLDQGLQFLIQYYNGEERAKGNILERFSAQQFPDLHSELNLSSLELGDSALYFCASSGPGLGSSYNEQFFGPGTRLTVL.